The TCR beta chain under discussion was sequenced for a study of human T cells and chemical hapten exposure. Study overall: How much TCR each sample yielded varied, mostly because pooled library volumes differed slightly. Study findings and constraints: Clustering by CDR3 similarity yielded significantly more large clusters from expanded TCRs than controls.

TCRdb re-called the RACE reads with MiXCR, one entry per CDR3 protein. The table includes approximately 90,000 distinct CDR3 sequences, roughly 8.5% detected once. The time point is: pre-sensitization, week 0. Stated treatment: therapeutic diphenylcyclopropenone sensitization with weekly scalp DPC. Unseparated into fractions, whole blood served as the source from which total RNA was extracted. This clonotype has more than one count but fewer than ten. The antigen remains undetermined. V was clipped by 6 bases and J by 3 bases; unmatched bases: 7. This CDR3 contains 15 residues. CDR1 and CDR2 (germline): LNHDA, SQIVND (reference sequence).

This material consisted of whole blood, taken in connection with sensitization to the hapten diphenylcyclopropenone (DPC). This TCR came from a man in his forties or fifties with alopecia areata. Some clones in this sample may be carry-over from other donors' samples. The V and J genes are TRBV19 and TRBJ1-4, with 7 bases aligning to TRBD1. The CDR3 DNA sequence: TGTGCCAGTAGGAGTCGACAGGGAGCTAATGAAAAACTGTTTTTT. Protein product: CASRSRQGANEKLFF.